Below, 28 T cell receptor beta chains from the same sample are listed, as sequenced in a study of cytomegalovirus exposure and HLA in healthy donors (dated by TCRdb to between 2016 and 2019). The library was built by means of the immunoSEQ multiplex PCR assay. A mixture of 60 forward primers for TCR Vbeta segments and 13 reverse primers for TCR Jbeta segments was used in the multiplex PCR. TCRdb carries this immuneACCESS record with in-frame sequences only. Its versions omit some clonotypes, under half of them owing to an unresolved V gene in the studies checked, with the rest unexplained. In this sample the table shows tens of thousands of clones, 60% to 80% of which occur a single time. The ten largest account for 2% to 2.5% of the sample. Sequences were obtained from PBMCs. The receptors originated from a man between 35 and 55 years old in good health and CMV-seronegative.

The chain couples TRBV6-1 to TRBJ1-3; D not resolved. Trimming removed 3 bases at V and 0 bases at J, with 6 bases between. From germline, CDR1 is MNHNS and CDR2 SASEGT. This CDR3 spans 14 amino acids. This CDR3 reads CASSDPHSGNTIYF. The CDR3 DNA sequence: TGTGCCAGCAGTGACCCCCACTCTGGAAACACCATATATTTT.

V gene TRBV6-4 combines with J gene TRBJ2-1; 7 bases fit TRBD1. Trimming removed 6 bases from V and 2 bases from J; junction bases left unmatched: 7. Germline loops: CDR1 MRHNA, CDR2 SNTAGT. This CDR3 has 15 residues. This chain's CDR3 is CASRLRDSAYNEQFF. The CDR3 DNA reads TGTGCCAGCAGACTCCGGGACAGCGCCTACAATGAGCAGTTCTTC.

The gene calls are TRBV2 and TRBJ2-1, with 9 bases that match TRBD1. Germline CDR1 SNHLY, CDR2 FYNNEI. Trimming took 6 bases from V and 8 from J; bases not matched to a gene: 5. The length of the CDR3 is 13 residues. The CDR3 region has the DNA TGTGCCAGCAGGGCCGACAGGGGGGATGAGCAGTTCTTC. As protein: CASRADRGDEQFF.

The rearrangement joins TRBV29-1 to TRBJ2-7, with D tentatively TRBD2 (5 bases). Trimming removed 1 base from V and 3 bases from J, with 7 bases in between. Per germline, CDR1 SQVTM and CDR2 ANQGSEA. The CDR3 spans 12 residues. The CDR3 region has the DNA TGCAGCGTTGAAGGCGGAGGCTACGAGCAGTACTTC. Translated: CSVEGGGYEQYF.

The chain uses TRBV27 and TRBJ2-1, with unresolved D. V was clipped by 2 bases and J by 3 bases, with 17 bases between them. Germline CDR1 and CDR2: MNHEY and SMNVEV (reference sequence). The length of the CDR3 is 17 residues. The CDR3 DNA is TGTGCCAGCAGTTTAGATTTCGGCCAGGTTAACTACAATGAGCAGTTCTTC. This gives the protein CASSLDFGQVNYNEQFF.

This clone was observed a few times. The chain combines TRBV27 with TRBJ1-4; possibly TRBD1 for D (5 bases). V was pared by 4 bases and J by 7 bases, with 10 bases between. CDR1 and CDR2 (germline): MNHEY, SMNVEV (reference sequence). The CDR3 spans 13 residues. Here the CDR3 reads CASSSWGGEKLFF. DNA for the CDR3: TGTGCCAGCAGTTCGTGGGGCGGTGAAAAACTGTTTTTT.

Remarks on this clone: Compared with germline, one end of the junction differs, possibly owing to a read error. This chain connects TRBV10-1 to TRBJ2-3; no definite D call. CDR3 length: 14 amino acids. CDR1 is WNHNN and CDR2 is SYGVQD in the germline V gene (reference sequence). CDR3 sequence reads: CASSETRPSDPQYF. DNA for the CDR3: TGCGCCAGCAGTGAGACCCGTCCGTCAGATCCGCAGTATTTT.

The chain joins TRBV7-3 to TRBJ1-1, with D unclear. Germline-derived CDR1 and CDR2 are SGHTA and FQGTGA. The CDR3 has 13 amino acids. V shed 5 bases and J shed 2 bases, with 9 bases lying between them. CDR3 region: CASSSGPNTEAFF. CDR3 coding DNA: TGTGCCAGCAGCAGCGGTCCCAACACTGAAGCTTTCTTT.

The chain has TRBV6-1 and TRBJ1-4; 7 bases are shared with TRBD1. CDR3 length equals 15 residues. J lost 8 bases, V lost 1 base, and 7 bases had no gene match. Germline values: CDR1 MNHNS, CDR2 SASEGT. CDR3 residues: CASSEGKGAGEKLFF. The CDR3 nucleotides read TGTGCCAGCAGTGAAGGAAAGGGGGCCGGAGAAAAACTGTTTTTT.

The rearrangement links TRBV13 to TRBJ2-2; perhaps TRBD2 as D (6 bases). The germline V gene encodes CDR1 PRHDT and CDR2 FYEKMQ (reference sequence). The V gene lost 9 bases and the J gene lost 4 bases, with 12 bases spanning the gap. The CDR3 is made up of 13 amino acids. The DNA for the CDR3 is TGTGCCAGTGGGAGGTTGAGCACCGGGGAGCTGTTTTTT. It encodes CASGRLSTGELFF.

The V gene is TRBV7-9, the J gene TRBJ2-6, with no clear D. There are 15 residues in the CDR3. Germline CDR1 SEHNR, CDR2 FQNEAQ (reference sequence). V lost 5 bases to trimming and J lost 0 bases, with 8 bases between them. CDR3 protein: CASSTDISGANVLTF. For the CDR3, the DNA is TGTGCCAGCAGCACCGACATCTCTGGGGCCAACGTCCTGACTTTC.

This chain links TRBV6-1 with TRBJ1-5; D unresolved. V was pared by 3 bases and J by 5 bases, with 8 bases between. CDR1 and CDR2 from the germline V gene are MNHNS and SASEGT. The CDR3 covers 13 residues. The CDR3 sequence: CASSDRQYQPQHF. The CDR3 nucleotides read TGTGCCAGCAGTGACCGTCAGTATCAGCCCCAGCATTTT.

This rearrangement joins TRBV7-9 to TRBJ2-1, with a tentative D call TRBD2 (5 bases). The V and J ends lost 7 bases and 2 bases respectively, with 15 bases between them. The CDR3 sequence is 15 residues long. From germline, CDR1 is SEHNR and CDR2 FQNEAQ (reference sequence). This chain's CDR3 is CASTLERAAYNEQFF. DNA for the CDR3: TGTGCCAGCACCCTCGAGAGGGCGGCCTACAATGAGCAGTTCTTC.

V and J are TRBV4-1 and TRBJ2-6; TRBD1 might be the D (7 bases). Looked up from germline, CDR1 is MGHRA and CDR2 is YSYEKL. Trimming left V 4 bases short and J 0 bases short, with 19 bases between. CDR3 size: 19 residues. The CDR3: CASSLRQGNSGSGANVLTF. The CDR3 DNA reads as TGCGCCAGCAGCCTTAGACAGGGAAATAGCGGCTCTGGGGCCAACGTCCTGACTTTC.

V usage is TRBV11-1 and J usage is TRBJ2-7; 7 nucleotides align to TRBD1. Germline assignment: CDR1 SGHAT and CDR2 FQDESV (reference sequence). V gave up 1 base and J gave up 12 bases; unmatched junction bases: 9. The length of the CDR3 is 13 residues. The CDR3 DNA is TGTGCCAGCAGCTTAGGGGACAGTGGAGCGCGGTACTTC. This codes for CASSLGDSGARYF.

V usage is TRBV15 and J usage is TRBJ2-5; TRBD1 agrees at 9 bases. The V segment lost 5 bases and the J segment 4 bases; nucleotides outside the gene matches: 8. Germline CDR1 is LNHNV and CDR2 is YYDKDF (reference sequence). The CDR3 runs 15 residues. The CDR3 DNA reads TGTGCCACCAGCCCGAGACAGGGGGTCCGAGAGACCCAGTACTTC. Translation gives CATSPRQGVRETQYF.

The genes are TRBV6-5 and TRBJ1-2; 7 bases match TRBD1. V was clipped by 6 bases and J by 2 bases; unmatched bases: 9. Germline V gene lookup returns CDR1 MNHEY and CDR2 SVGAGI. The CDR3 loop spans 15 amino acids. In DNA, the CDR3 is TGTGCCAGCAGGACAGGGATGGCAGCGAACTATGGCTACACCTTC. Amino acids: CASRTGMAANYGYTF.

V gene TRBV19 combines with J gene TRBJ2-7; 9 bases match TRBD1. CDR1 and CDR2 (germline): LNHDA, SQIVND (reference sequence). This CDR3 has 14 amino acids. V lost 3 bases and J lost 5; bases outside the gene matches: 5. CDR3 coding DNA: TGTGCCAGTAGTATTGGGGGACAGGGTAACGAGCAGTACTTC. This sequence encodes CASSIGGQGNEQYF.

V and J are TRBV7-6 and TRBJ2-1; 9 positions match TRBD2. J lost 4 bases, V lost 1 base, and 5 bases had no gene match. The germline CDR1 and CDR2 sequences are SGHVS and FNYEAQ. This CDR3 has 16 residues. The CDR3 DNA is TGTGCCAGCAGCTTAGGGGCTAGCGGGGCTTACAATGAGCAGTTCTTC. Amino acids: CASSLGASGAYNEQFF.

In its sample, this clone was seen a few times. CDR3 sequence reads: CASSLHAGEGTEAFF. In nucleotides, the CDR3 is TGTGCCAGCAGCTTACACGCAGGGGAGGGCACTGAAGCTTTCTTT. The V call is TRBV7-9, the J call TRBJ1-1, with a possible D match to TRBD1 (6 bases). This CDR3 has 15 residues. Germline V gene data show CDR1 as SEHNR and CDR2 as FQNEAQ (reference sequence). The ends were cut back, 2 bases at V and 4 bases at J, with 14 bases in the middle.

This clone was counted a single time. This sequence joins TRBV9 and TRBJ1-2; possible D gene TRBD1, 5 bases. There are 15 residues in the CDR3. Germline lookup yields CDR1 SGDLS and CDR2 YYNGEE. Between the trimmed V and J ends, which lost 0 bases and 7 bases, there was a span of 16 bases. CDR3 sequence: CASSVAFAAQGGYTF. The CDR3 bases are TGTGCCAGCAGCGTAGCTTTCGCAGCTCAGGGTGGCTACACCTTC.

The chain has TRBV29-1 and TRBJ1-4; D is ambiguous. The CDR3 spans 14 residues. V lost 6 bases to trimming and J lost 7 bases, with 18 bases between them. Germline V gives CDR1 SQVTM, CDR2 ANQGSEA. This chain's CDR3 is CSVAGGRVGEKLFF. CDR3 sequence (DNA): TGCAGCGTCGCAGGAGGTAGAGTCGGTGAAAAACTGTTTTTT.

The chain recombines TRBV6-5 with TRBJ1-1; a possible D gene is TRBD1 (6 bases). Per the germline V gene, CDR1 is MNHEY and CDR2 is SVGAGI. The V gene lost 0 bases and the J gene lost 10 bases, with 9 bases spanning the gap. There are 12 residues in the CDR3. The CDR3 loop is CASSYSGGLAFF. DNA of the CDR3: TGTGCCAGCAGTTACTCCGGGGGGCTAGCTTTCTTT.

The chain recombines TRBV5-6 with TRBJ1-4; D might be TRBD1 (6 bases). The CDR3 spans 16 residues. The germline CDR1 and CDR2 sequences are SGHDT and YYEEEE. V was pared by 0 bases and J by 6 bases, with 15 bases between. CDR3 protein: CASSLARGADDEKLFF. The CDR3 nucleotides read TGTGCCAGCAGCTTGGCCCGGGGGGCCGATGATGAAAAACTGTTTTTT.

The chain employs TRBV12-5 and TRBJ2-3, with a weak D call TRBD2 (7 bases). This CDR3 region has 13 residues. The germline V gene has CDR1 LGHNT and CDR2 FRNRAP. The ends were cut back, 8 bases at V and 2 bases at J, with 11 bases in the middle. This chain's CDR3 is CASRAGATDTQYF. CDR3 coding DNA: TGTGCTAGTAGGGCGGGGGCCACAGATACGCAGTATTTT.

V usage is TRBV4-1 and J usage is TRBJ1-2, with D possibly matching TRBD1 (6 bases). The germline gives CDR1 MGHRA, CDR2 YSYEKL. V was shortened by 2 bases and J by 5 bases, with 15 bases between the two germline ends. This CDR3 region has 15 residues. CDR3 sequence (DNA): TGCGCCAGCAGCCAATTTAGGACAGATGCTTATGGCTACACCTTC. It codes for CASSQFRTDAYGYTF.

The chain is built from TRBV5-6 and TRBJ1-2, with 7 positions matching TRBD1. The V gene's germline CDR1 is SGHDT and CDR2 YYEEEE. V lost 2 bases, J lost 8 bases, and 9 bases stayed unmatched. The CDR3 is made up of 14 amino acids. CDR3 in amino acids: CASSFGRGRLGYTF. For the CDR3, the DNA is TGTGCCAGCAGCTTCGGAAGGGGGCGTCTGGGCTACACCTTC.

The chain couples TRBV2 to TRBJ1-5; the match to TRBD1 covers 8 bases. Germline V CDR1 and CDR2: SNHLY, FYNNEI. J was trimmed by 4 bases and V by 8 bases; bases with no gene match: 7. This CDR3 is 14 amino acids long. Here the CDR3 reads CASGPRGLNQPQHF. CDR3 bases: TGTGCCAGCGGTCCCAGGGGGCTGAATCAGCCCCAGCATTTT.